What follows describes a single TCR beta chain. The antigen remains undetermined. CDR3 length: 18 amino acids. Trimming removed 6 bases at V and 5 bases at J, with 28 bases between. Germline CDR1 MNHEY, CDR2 SVGEGT. TCRdb analysed the 5' RACE reads with MiXCR anew, one entry per CDR3 protein. This sample carries about 200,000 distinct CDR3 sequences, roughly 10% of them seen once, and the ten largest clones take 3.5%. The data originate from a study of T-cell memory formation after mild COVID-19. Points from the study as a whole: The CD4+ clones that contracted clustered mainly within CM and EM, and the CD8+ clones concentrated in EMRA. Second-wave clones peaking on day 37 lacked confirmed SARS-CoV-2 specificity. From day 15 to 85, contracting clones were balanced between CD4 and CD8, whereas later expanders leaned toward CD4+. Pre-infection memory already had some responding clones, implying cross-reactive memory joined.

This TCR was recovered from a young man who had mild COVID-19 (a few samples of this study predate the infection). Cell type and time point are not known. This rearrangement joins TRBV6-2 or TRBV6-3 to TRBJ1-2, with TRBD1 as a possible D gene (5 bases). Sequenced input: PBMCs or a T cell subset sorted from them (not recorded which). The CDR3 DNA is TGTGCCAGCAGCCTGGAACGACCTCGGGGGAGTATGGGATATGGCTACACCTTC. It specifies CASSLERPRGSMGYGYTF.